A single sample gave rise to the 8 T cell receptor beta chains below, sequenced in a study of T cells after yellow fever vaccination. Via MiXCR, TCRdb re-called the 5' RACE reads, giving one row per CDR3 protein. The repertoire holds around 250,000 distinct CDR3 sequences, with roughly 4.8% as singletons. Sequenced material: CD4+ T cells sorted from PBMCs, taken on the day of the yellow fever booster vaccination. The receptors come from a young man who received the YFV17D yellow fever vaccine.

This clonotype was seen only a few times. This rearrangement joins TRBV20-1 to TRBJ1-5; D is unresolved. Trimming removed 1 base from V and 2 bases from J, with 9 bases in between. CDR3 size: 14 residues. Germline loops: CDR1 DFQATT, CDR2 SNEGSKA (reference sequence). The CDR3 sequence is CSARAWDRNQPQHF. The CDR3 nucleotides are TGCAGTGCTAGAGCTTGGGATCGCAATCAGCCCCAGCATTTT.

This clonotype was seen a few times. V gene TRBV12-3 or TRBV12-4 combines with J gene TRBJ2-7; 10 bases map to TRBD2. The J segment lost 3 bases and the V segment lost 6 bases, leaving 5 bases of the junction unmatched. The CDR3 runs 14 residues. DNA of the CDR3: TGTGCCAGCAGCGAGCGGGGGGGTGTCTACGAGCAGTACTTC. Amino acids: CASSERGGVYEQYF.

The chain uses TRBV9 and TRBJ2-1; 10 nucleotides align to TRBD1. CDR1 and CDR2 from the germline V gene are SGDLS and YYNGEE. This CDR3 spans 15 amino acids. Germline trimming cut 0 bases from V and 6 bases from J; bases unmatched to any gene: 3. The CDR3 here is CASSVEGQGFNEQFF. The CDR3 DNA reads as TGTGCCAGCAGCGTAGAGGGACAGGGGTTCAATGAGCAGTTCTTC.

This clonotype was counted at least ten times. The chain uses TRBV6-2 or TRBV6-3 and TRBJ2-1; D unclear. CDR1 is MNHEY and CDR2 is SVGEGT in the germline V gene. The length of the CDR3 is 11 residues. V shed 4 bases and J shed 10 bases, with 8 bases lying between them. CDR3: CASSLAREQFF. CDR3 in DNA: TGTGCCAGCAGTTTGGCGAGGGAGCAGTTCTTC.

This chain links TRBV7-2 with TRBJ1-1; D unclear. Per germline, CDR1 SGHTA and CDR2 FQGNSA. The CDR3 runs 16 residues. Trimming removed 0 bases from V and 1 base from J, with 12 bases in between. Here the CDR3 reads CASSLARQLGNTEAFF. The CDR3, as DNA: TGTGCCAGCAGCTTAGCGAGGCAACTAGGGAACACTGAAGCTTTCTTT.

This CDR3 is CSVATGGSGRETQYF. The CDR3 region has the DNA TGCAGCGTTGCCACAGGGGGCTCAGGCAGGGAGACCCAGTACTTC. J is TRBJ2-5 and V is TRBV29-1; 9 bases fit TRBD1. CDR3 length equals 15 residues. Trimming at V came to 4 bases and at J to 5 bases, leaving 11 bases not matched to a gene. Looked up from germline, CDR1 is SQVTM and CDR2 is ANQGSEA.

This clonotype came up many times. The chain's CDR3 is CASRLSSGANVLTF. The CDR3 coding sequence is TGTGCCAGCAGGCTAAGCTCTGGGGCCAACGTCCTGACTTTC. The chain joins TRBV6-2 or TRBV6-3 to TRBJ2-6; no reliable D call. The CDR3 extends over 14 amino acids. The V gene lost 6 bases and the J gene lost 0 bases, with 6 bases spanning the gap. Germline loops: CDR1 MNHEY, CDR2 SVGEGT.

V gene TRBV7-9 combines with J gene TRBJ2-2, with a weak D call TRBD1 (5 bases). V was trimmed by 2 bases and J by 4 bases, leaving 14 bases between them. The CDR3 runs 16 residues. Per the germline V gene, CDR1 is SEHNR and CDR2 is FQNEAQ (reference sequence). The CDR3 DNA reads as TGTGCCAGCAGCTTAAACCCCGACAGAGCCACCGGGGAGCTGTTTTTT. It is translated as CASSLNPDRATGELFF. Full variable domain (remainder filled in from reference TRBV7-9 and TRBJ2-2): DTGVSQNPRHKITKRGQNVTFRCDPISEHNRLYWYRQTLGQGPEFLTYFQNEAQLEKSRLLSDRFSAERPKGSFSTLEIQRTEQGDSAMYLCASSLNPDRATGELFFGEGSRLTVL.